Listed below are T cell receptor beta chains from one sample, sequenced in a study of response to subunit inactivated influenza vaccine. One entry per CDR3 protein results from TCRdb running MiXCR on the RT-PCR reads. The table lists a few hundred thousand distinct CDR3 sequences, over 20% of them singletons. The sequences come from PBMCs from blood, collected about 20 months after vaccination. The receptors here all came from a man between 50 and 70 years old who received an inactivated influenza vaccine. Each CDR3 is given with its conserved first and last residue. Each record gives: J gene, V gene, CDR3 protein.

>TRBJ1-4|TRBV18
CASSPRTGTTNEKLFF
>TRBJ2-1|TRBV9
CASSAGTAPYNEQFF
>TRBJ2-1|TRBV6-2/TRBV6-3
CASSYSIKGTAVYNEQFF
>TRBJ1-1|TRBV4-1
CASSRQAVGGTEAFF
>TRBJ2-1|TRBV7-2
CASSLATSGRSNEQFF
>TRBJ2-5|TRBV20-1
CSANRGDSTQETQYF
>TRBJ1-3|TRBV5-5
CASSLEGVYGNTIYF
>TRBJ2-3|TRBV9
CASSPTFGGGGSTDTQYF
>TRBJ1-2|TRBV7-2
CASSPGTGGTYGYTF
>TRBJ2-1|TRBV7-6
CASSLVRDGGSYNEQFF
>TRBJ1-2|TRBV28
CASSSGFYGYTF
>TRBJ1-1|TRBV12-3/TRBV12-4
CASSFLGGNTEAFF
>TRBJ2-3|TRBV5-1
CASSLLSGSGTDTQYF
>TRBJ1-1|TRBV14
CASAPSHGNTEAFF
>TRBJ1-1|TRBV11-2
CASSPSSEAFF
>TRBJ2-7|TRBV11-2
CASSLDRTSGYEQYF
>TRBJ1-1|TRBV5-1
CASSLDPRVGTEAFF
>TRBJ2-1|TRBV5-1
CASSLALGQNYNEQFF
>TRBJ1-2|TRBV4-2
CASSQTRGRINYGYTF
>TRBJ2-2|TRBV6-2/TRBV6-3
CASSLTGELFF
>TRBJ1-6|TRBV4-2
CASSQDPQGSNSPLHF
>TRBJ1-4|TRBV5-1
CASSRASGRDEKLFF
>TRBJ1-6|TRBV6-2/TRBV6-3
CASSWTGTGYSPLHF
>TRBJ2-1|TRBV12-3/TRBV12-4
CASTKPTRLSYNEQFF
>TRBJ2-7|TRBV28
CASSKSGAGWEQYF
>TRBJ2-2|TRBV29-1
CSAGQASAGKLFF
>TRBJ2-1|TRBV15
CATSRGLAGGNEQFF
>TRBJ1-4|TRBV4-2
CASSQNRAGEKLFF
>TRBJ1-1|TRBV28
CASSTLILNTEAFF
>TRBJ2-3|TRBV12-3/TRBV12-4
CASKGMDTQYF
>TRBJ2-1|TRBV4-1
CASSQSSGLVNNEQFF
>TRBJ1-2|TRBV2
CASSGHGQGYTF
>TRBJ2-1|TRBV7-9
CASSFENEQFF
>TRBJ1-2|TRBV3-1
CASTMTGVSYGYTF
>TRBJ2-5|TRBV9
CASSLRMSLGQETQYF
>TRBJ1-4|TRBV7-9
CASSLEVWQGFNEKLFF
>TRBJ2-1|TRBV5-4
CASSLELFSRTYNEQFF
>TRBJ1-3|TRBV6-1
CASSPTMVLTGNTIYF
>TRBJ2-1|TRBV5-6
CASSLDSGAYYNEQFF
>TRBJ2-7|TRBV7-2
CASSLAVSGGSYEQYF
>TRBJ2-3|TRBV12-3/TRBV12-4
CASSLRGPQYF
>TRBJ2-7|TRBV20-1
CSARGFPSGYEQYF
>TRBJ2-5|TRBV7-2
CASTNQETQYF